Below are 20 T cell receptor beta chains sequenced from a single sample in a study of Graves' ophthalmopathy and Graves' hyperthyroidism. As the template, RNA transcripts were used to amplify TCR beta CDR3 regions. HTBI-primed first-round RT-PCR preceded second-round multiplex PCR. TCRdb re-analysed the multiplex PCR reads in MiXCR, keeping a single row per CDR3 protein. The table lists 680,000 or so distinct CDR3 sequences, about 20% of them singletons, with roughly 6.9% in the top ten. Sequencing input: peripheral blood. Receptors originate from a woman under 30 with stable Graves' hyperthyroidism. Some clones in this sample may be carry-over from other donors' samples.

This clonotype has a count of ten or more. The chain recombines TRBV2 with TRBJ1-6, with D possibly matching TRBD1 (6 bases). Germline values: CDR1 SNHLY, CDR2 FYNNEI. This CDR3 has 14 amino acids. V lost 7 bases, J lost 7 bases, and 14 bases lay in between. CDR3 sequence: CASTTGIRNSPLHF. DNA for the CDR3: TGTGCCAGCACCACAGGGATTAGGAATTCACCCCTCCACTTT.

The chain carries TRBV6-1 and TRBJ2-7; TRBD1 aligns across 9 bases. The CDR3 is 15 residues long. From germline, CDR1 is MNHNS and CDR2 SASEGT. The ends lost 0 bases at V and 4 bases at J; junction bases unmatched: 4. In nucleotides, the CDR3 is TGTGCCAGCAGTGAAGCGGTGACAGGGGGATACGAGCAGTACTTC. Translating gives CASSEAVTGGYEQYF.

This clonotype was seen repeatedly, ten times or more. V gene TRBV28 combines with J gene TRBJ2-7, with TRBD2 identical over 13 bases. The germline V gene encodes CDR1 MDHEN and CDR2 SYDVKM. The CDR3 has 17 amino acids. The ends lost 7 bases at V and 2 bases at J; junction bases unmatched: 11. The CDR3 reads CASTPATSGRATYEQYF. CDR3 bases: TGTGCCAGCACCCCAGCCACTAGCGGGAGGGCCACCTACGAGCAGTACTTC.

This clonotype has just a few counts. This sequence joins TRBV3-1 and TRBJ2-7; D is unresolved. The CDR3 is made up of 15 amino acids. V was trimmed by 1 base and J by 0 bases, leaving 10 bases between them. Germline V gene lookup returns CDR1 LGHDT and CDR2 YNNKEL (reference sequence). The CDR3 spells CASSQVSDFSYEQYF. CDR3 DNA sequence: TGTGCCAGCAGCCAAGTGTCAGATTTCTCCTACGAGCAGTACTTC.

The genes are TRBV7-2 and TRBJ2-7, with 9 bases identical to TRBD2. The germline V gene has CDR1 SGHTA and CDR2 FQGNSA. The V segment lost 5 bases and the J segment 4 bases; nucleotides outside the gene matches: 9. The CDR3 is 15 amino acids. CDR3 region: CASSGLAGTLYEQYF. The CDR3 DNA is TGTGCCAGCAGCGGCCTAGCGGGAACTCTTTACGAGCAGTACTTC. The entire variable domain, with the rest obtained from reference TRBV7-2 and TRBJ2-7, is as follows: GAGVSQSPSNKVTEKGKDVELRCDPISGHTALYWYRQSLGQGLEFLIYFQGNSAPDKSGLPSDRFSAERTGGSVSTLTIQRTQQEDSAVYLCASSGLAGTLYEQYFGPGTRLTVT.

In its sample, this clonotype was seen many times. The V gene is TRBV3-1, the J gene TRBJ2-5; 12 positions agree with TRBD2. This CDR3 comprises 18 residues. Per the germline V gene, CDR1 is LGHDT and CDR2 is YNNKEL (reference sequence). V lost 4 bases, J lost 3 bases, and 12 bases stayed unmatched. The CDR3 coding sequence is TGTGCCAGCAGCCCCCGCGGTGGCCGACTAGCGGGGGAAGAGACCCAGTACTTC. Translation: CASSPRGGRLAGEETQYF.

This clonotype was counted at least ten times. This chain uses TRBV13 with TRBJ1-2; D is possibly TRBD1 (5 bases). CDR1 PRHDT and CDR2 FYEKMQ come from the germline V gene (reference sequence). The V gene lost 5 bases and the J gene lost 2 bases, with 30 bases spanning the gap. This CDR3 region has 20 residues. For the CDR3, the DNA is TGTGCCAGCAGCCCCGAGGGCAGGGACTCGGGAGGAAGAAGGAACTATGGCTACACCTTC. This sequence encodes CASSPEGRDSGGRRNYGYTF.

This clonotype was counted ten times or more. The chain has TRBV29-1 and TRBJ2-2; 8 positions match TRBD2. This CDR3 spans 17 amino acids. Germline CDR1 reads SQVTM; CDR2 reads ANQGSEA. With V trimmed by 3 bases and J by 5 bases, 14 bases remained unmatched. CDR3 nucleotides: TGCAGCGTTGAGTTTGGGGACGGGAGGGCCCCTACCGGGGAGCTGTTTTTT. It is translated as CSVEFGDGRAPTGELFF.

The chain carries TRBV28 and TRBJ2-7, with TRBD1 matching 9 bases. The trim removed 1 base at V and 1 base at J, leaving 5 bases unmatched. Germline CDR1 is MDHEN and CDR2 is SYDVKM. The CDR3 totals 16 residues. The CDR3: CASSLYHRGPSYEQYF. The CDR3 region has the DNA TGTGCCAGCAGTTTATACCACAGGGGGCCATCCTACGAGCAGTACTTC.

V usage is TRBV28 and J usage is TRBJ2-1; 15 bases align to TRBD2. CDR1 MDHEN and CDR2 SYDVKM come from the germline V gene. The CDR3 runs 18 residues. The ends lost 6 bases at V and 6 bases at J; junction bases unmatched: 12. CDR3 nucleotide sequence: TGTGCCAGCAGGCAGGGACTAGCGGGAGGCCACGGGCGCAATGAGCAGTTCTTC. Translation: CASRQGLAGGHGRNEQFF.

This clonotype was seen many times. The V and J genes are TRBV7-2 and TRBJ2-2; no clear D. CDR1 and CDR2 from the germline V gene are SGHTA and FQGNSA. Trimming took off 1 base at V and 6 bases at J, with 6 bases between the two ends. The CDR3 runs to 13 residues. The CDR3 is CASSLGDPGELFF. CDR3 DNA: TGTGCCAGCAGCTTAGGGGATCCCGGGGAGCTGTTTTTT. The complete variable domain, with remaining parts taken from reference TRBV7-2 and TRBJ2-2, reads GAGVSQSPSNKVTEKGKDVELRCDPISGHTALYWYRQSLGQGLEFLIYFQGNSAPDKSGLPSDRFSAERTGGSVSTLTIQRTQQEDSAVYLCASSLGDPGELFFGEGSRLTVL.

This clonotype has at least ten counts. DNA of the CDR3: TGTGCCAGCAGCTTAAGGCGACAGGGGGCCTACGAGCAGTACTTC. Translation: CASSLRRQGAYEQYF. The chain is built from TRBV7-2 and TRBJ2-7; 9 nucleotides match TRBD1. With V trimmed by 2 bases and J by 2 bases, 4 bases remained unmatched. The CDR3 length is 15 residues. Germline-derived CDR1 and CDR2 are SGHTA and FQGNSA.

This clonotype was seen a handful of times. The chain couples TRBV19 to TRBJ1-1, with 10 bases aligning to TRBD1. The length of the CDR3 is 16 residues. V trimming: 5 bases; J trimming: 6 bases; junction bases outside the gene matches: 12. The germline V gene has CDR1 LNHDA and CDR2 SQIVND (reference sequence). In DNA, the CDR3 is TGTGCCAGTAGTTCAACCCCCGGGACAGGGGTAGCTGAAGCTTTCTTT. Encoded protein: CASSSTPGTGVAEAFF.

In this sample, this clonotype turned up many times. The chain recombines TRBV12-5 with TRBJ2-2, with D perhaps given as TRBD1 or TRBD2 (5 bases each). V lost 2 bases and J 3 bases, leaving 10 bases between the germline ends. There are 15 residues in the CDR3. CDR1 LGHNT and CDR2 FRNRAP come from the germline V gene. The CDR3 region is CASGLKQGDTGELFF. DNA for the CDR3: TGTGCTAGTGGTTTGAAGCAGGGAGACACCGGGGAGCTGTTTTTT.

In this sample, this clonotype turned up many times. The V gene is TRBV12-3 or TRBV12-4, the J gene TRBJ1-2; D remains ambiguous. CDR3 length equals 15 residues. V dropped 6 bases and J dropped 7 bases, with 21 bases sitting between them. CDR3 protein: CASSIEGGSPSGYTF. The CDR3, as DNA: TGTGCCAGCAGCATAGAAGGCGGATCTCCTAGTGGCTACACCTTC.

The chain has TRBV18 and TRBJ2-5; D tentatively reads TRBD1 or TRBD2 (6 bases each). Trimming took 5 bases from V and 1 from J, leaving 17 bases between them. Germline CDR1 reads KGHSH; CDR2 reads LQKENI. The CDR3 is made up of 16 amino acids. CDR3: CASSFFDGGIQETQYF. CDR3 DNA: TGTGCCAGCTCATTCTTTGACGGGGGCATCCAAGAGACCCAGTACTTC.

The chain carries TRBV6-4 and TRBJ2-7, with 13 bases that match TRBD2. V was pared by 2 bases and J by 3 bases, with 7 bases of the junction left unmatched. The CDR3 runs 17 residues. From germline, CDR1 is MRHNA and CDR2 SNTAGT. In DNA form, the CDR3 reads TGTGCCAGCAGTGACCGACCGGGACTAGCGGGAAGCTACGAGCAGTACTTC. Amino acid sequence: CASSDRPGLAGSYEQYF.

V is TRBV6-5 and J is TRBJ1-1, with 7 bases fitting TRBD1. The germline V gene encodes CDR1 MNHEY and CDR2 SVGAGI. J gave up 7 bases and V 2 bases, and 7 bases lay outside the gene matches. The CDR3 is 14 residues long. The CDR3 reads CASSYRGRGFEAFF. As DNA, the CDR3 is TGTGCCAGCAGTTACCGTGGCAGGGGGTTTGAAGCTTTCTTT.

This chain links TRBV27 with TRBJ2-7; D gene ambiguous. The CDR3 contains 17 residues. V lost 4 bases and J 3 bases, leaving 22 bases between the germline ends. Germline-derived CDR1 and CDR2 are MNHEY and SMNVEV (reference sequence). The DNA for the CDR3 is TGTGCCAGCAGTTCAATTCTGGACCACCCCACGCTCTACGAGCAGTACTTC. Its translation is CASSSILDHPTLYEQYF.

The table lists this clonotype with many counts. This chain uses TRBV6-5 with TRBJ2-7; TRBD1 agrees at 8 bases. V lost 0 bases to trimming and J lost 10 bases; unmatched junction nucleotides: 5. The CDR3 has 13 residues. CDR1 and CDR2 (germline): MNHEY, SVGAGI. DNA of the CDR3: TGTGCCAGCAGTTACTCGACGGGACAGGTTCAGTACTTC. Translated, it gives CASSYSTGQVQYF.